This T cell receptor (beta chain) was captured in a study of T cell changes during pregnancy in multiple sclerosis. Sequencing was performed with immunoSEQ multiplex PCR; in TCRdb, only in-frame clones are kept and a portion is missing. The sample lists roughly 47,000 clones, 94% seen once, with around 5% in the top ten. This CDR3 region has 13 residues. CDR1 is SEHNR and CDR2 is FQNEAQ in the germline V gene (reference sequence). V lost 1 base and J 5 bases, leaving 9 bases between the germline ends. The chain links TRBV7-9 to TRBJ2-7; D uncertain. This clonotype was sampled from a female donor with multiple sclerosis, enrolled in a pregnancy study. The sequencing here drew on CD8+ T cells from peripheral blood mononuclear cells, taken before pregnancy. CDR3 region: CASSLELRDEQYF. DNA of the CDR3: TGTGCCAGCAGCTTAGAGCTTCGGGACGAGCAGTACTTC.